This TCR beta chain derives from a study of T cell responses to AZD1222 COVID-19 vaccine. Study-level findings and limits: The study reported that nearly half of spike-specific TCRs target unmutated variant regions.

As to this clone: The target antigen is unknown.

The assay was immunoSEQ multiplex PCR, and TCRdb's table has in-frame clones only and misses some. Among 250,000 to 300,000 clones listed, around 93% were seen once. Trimming shortened V by 10 bases and J by 7 bases, and 20 bases separated the two germline ends. The CDR3 spans 13 residues. Germline V gene sequence: CDR1 SGHNT, CDR2 YENEEA. The source of this sequence is an adult who received the AZD1222 COVID-19 vaccine. The gene calls are TRBV11-3 and TRBJ2-7, with D uncertain. The specimen comprised peripheral blood, sampled 28 days after the second AZD1222 dose. CDR3 nucleotide sequence: TGTGCCAACCTCCCGGAAAAAAATGGGGAGCAGTACTTC. Translated, it gives CANLPEKNGEQYF.